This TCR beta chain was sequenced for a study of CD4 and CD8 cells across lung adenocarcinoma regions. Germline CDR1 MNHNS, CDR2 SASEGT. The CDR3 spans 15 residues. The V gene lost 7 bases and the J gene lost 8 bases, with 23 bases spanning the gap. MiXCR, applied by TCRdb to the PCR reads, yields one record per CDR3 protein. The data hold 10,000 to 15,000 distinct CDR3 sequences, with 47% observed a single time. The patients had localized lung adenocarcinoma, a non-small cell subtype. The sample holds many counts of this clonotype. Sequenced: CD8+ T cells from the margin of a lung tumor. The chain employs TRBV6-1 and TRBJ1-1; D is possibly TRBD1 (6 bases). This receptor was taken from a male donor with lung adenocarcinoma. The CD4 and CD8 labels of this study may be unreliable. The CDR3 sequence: CASTSRGMPGEEAFF. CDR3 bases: TGTGCCAGCACCTCGAGGGGCATGCCAGGGGAGGAAGCTTTCTTT.